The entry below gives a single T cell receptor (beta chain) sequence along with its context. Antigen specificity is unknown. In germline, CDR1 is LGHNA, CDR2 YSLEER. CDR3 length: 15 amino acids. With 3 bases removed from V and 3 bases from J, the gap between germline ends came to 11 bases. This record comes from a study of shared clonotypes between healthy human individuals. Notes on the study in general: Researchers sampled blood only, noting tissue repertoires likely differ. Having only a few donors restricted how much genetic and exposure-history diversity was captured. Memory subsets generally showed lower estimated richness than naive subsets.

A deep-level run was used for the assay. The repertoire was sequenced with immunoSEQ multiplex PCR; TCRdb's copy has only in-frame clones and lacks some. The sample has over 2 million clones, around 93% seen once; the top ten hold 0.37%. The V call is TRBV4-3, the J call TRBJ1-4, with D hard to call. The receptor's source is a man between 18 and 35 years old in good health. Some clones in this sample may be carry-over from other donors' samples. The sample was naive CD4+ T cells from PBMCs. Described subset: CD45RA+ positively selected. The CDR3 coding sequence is TGCGCCAGCAGCCAGAATAACCGGCCTAATGAAAAACTGTTTTTT. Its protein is CASSQNNRPNEKLFF.